The following is a TCR beta chain sequence with its context. The sample holds many counts of this clonotype. It has no known antigen specificity. No base qualities exist here, and no much larger clone lies one base off it. Instrument used: Illumina HiSeq 1500. Starting from the raw public reads, TCRdb applied fastp trimming at Q25, assembled clones with MiXCR and retained in-frame beta chains. Rows matching on CDR3 protein sequence are summarized as one entry with the most common DNA and genes. The sample table contains more than 250,000 distinct CDR3 sequences; only one count was recorded for roughly an eighth of them. Around 8.7% of the sample belongs to the ten largest clones. This record belongs to a study of T cell repertoires in cytomegalovirus infection (dated 2019 in TCRdb). Background on the whole study: The HLA type of each donor mattered for the analysis, because public TCR beta signatures pointed to carriage of CMV infection along with the matching HLA type.

Study-wide findings and limitations: Cumulative frequency of public TCR beta family members discriminated carriers of CMV infection plus the relevant HLA type in this cohort and an independent 352-donor cohort. In the ex vivo response, HLA-C-restricted CMV-specific TCR beta clonotypes were dominant, and in two of eight donors the single most frequent clonotype came from this HLA-C-restricted group.

The CDR3 holds 19 amino acids from the cysteine to the phenylalanine. Left in the record is the CDR3 DNA by itself, 57 bases read in frame from the first base. Looking up the germline V gene yields CDR1 KGHDR and CDR2 SFDVKD. V lost 5 bases and J lost 0 bases; the stretch between them is 22 bases long. The rearrangement joined TRBV24-1 to TRBJ2-4; 6 matching bases give a weak D call of TRBD1. Source material: PBMCs. The clonotype originates from a human donor in good health (CMV status not recorded). Some clones in this sample may be carry-over from other donors' samples. The sequence in DNA is TGTGCCACCAGTGTCGGAGGACAGAAGAAGCCGATAGCCAAAAACATTCAGTACTTC. Its protein reads: CATSVGGQKKPIAKNIQYF.